This T cell receptor beta chain derives from a study of cytomegalovirus exposure and HLA in healthy donors. CDR1 is SGHTA and CDR2 is FQGNSA in the germline V gene. Losses at the gene ends were 5 bases for V and 0 bases for J; bases not matched to a gene: 5. The CDR3 has 16 amino acids. This PCR relied on a set of 60 Vbeta primers and 13 Jbeta primers. Assay: immunoSEQ multiplex PCR; the TCRdb copy retains only in-frame clones and omits some. Of some 160,000 clones listed, about 85% are singletons. This receptor was obtained from a man aged 18 to 30 in good health and CMV-seronegative. The chain recombines TRBV7-2 with TRBJ2-3; 10 positions agree with TRBD2. The sequenced sample consisted of PBMCs. The CDR3 nucleotides read TGTGCCAGCAGCAGAAATAGCGGGGGGAGCACAGATACGCAGTATTTT. This codes for CASSRNSGGSTDTQYF. The variable domain in full, with the rest retrieved from reference TRBV7-2 and TRBJ2-3, is GAGVSQSPSNKVTEKGKDVELRCDPISGHTALYWYRQSLGQGLEFLIYFQGNSAPDKSGLPSDRFSAERTGGSVSTLTIQRTQQEDSAVYLCASSRNSGGSTDTQYFGPGTRLTVL.